The clone carrying this T cell receptor beta chain was observed at least ten times. Trimming took 4 bases from V and 7 from J, leaving 15 bases between them. CDR1 and CDR2 from the germline V gene are SGHRS and YFSETQ. The CDR3 is 14 residues long. Researchers prepared the TCRbeta library using unique molecular identifiers, the study reports. Each CDR3 protein is one row after TCRdb ran MiXCR on the PCR reads. The sample includes some 240,000 distinct CDR3 sequences, more than 10% of them seen just once. The source of the sample is a study of T-cell reconstitution after alpha-beta-depleted transplantation in children.

The sequences come from PBMCs from the stem cell graft donor, collected from the stem cell graft. The V call is TRBV5-1, the J call TRBJ2-1; D possibly matches TRBD1 or TRBD2 (5 bases each). This receptor was taken from a human donor who donated a stem cell graft to a child with acute lymphoblastic leukemia. The CDR3 spells CASSPGRMRNEQFF. For the CDR3, the DNA is TGCGCCAGCAGCCCGGGACGGATGAGGAATGAGCAGTTCTTC.